Included here is one TCR beta chain sequence, with context. Its cognate antigen is unknown. The ViraFEST assay expanded antigen-specific CD4+ T cells with viral peptide pools before sequencing. Following 10 days of culture, CD4+ T cells were isolated. Vaccine recipients, nucleocapsid antibody negative, had no prior SARS-CoV-2 infection. A few million PBMC were placed in each well, which was supplemented with approximately 10 IU/ml IL-2 and approximately 10 ug/ml peptides. The protocol was immunoSEQ multiplex PCR, while the TCRdb copy is restricted to in-frame clones and leaves out a portion. The sample lists about 43,000 clones; around 77% were seen once. The data are from a study of vaccination effects on CD4 cells after COVID-19. At the level of the study: Every participant took two doses of the BNT162b2 or mRNA-1273 vaccine.

The CDR3 has 11 residues. In germline, CDR1 is SGHAT, CDR2 FQNNGV. V lost 0 bases and J lost 12, with 8 bases in between. The sequenced sample was CD4+ T cells from PBMCs cultured with SARS-CoV-2 spike peptides, obtained before COVID-19 vaccination. V usage is TRBV11-2 and J usage is TRBJ2-5, with no clear D. The TCR sequence derives from a human donor who received a COVID-19 vaccine. The CDR3 protein is CASSLESRKYF. DNA of the CDR3: TGTGCCAGCAGCTTAGAGTCAAGGAAGTACTTC.